This record looks at one T cell receptor beta chain sequence and its context. The sample is drawn from a study of blood T cell repertoires in COVID-19. TCRdb's copy holds only in-frame clones and misses some; the assay was immunoSEQ multiplex PCR. This sample has 150,000 to 200,000 clones; 87% occur once, and the top ten carry 3% to 4.5%. Per germline, CDR1 SGHVS and CDR2 FQNEAQ. The CDR3 is 16 amino acids. The junction had 10 bases not matched to a gene; V was cut back by 5 bases and J by 4 bases. The chain recombines TRBV7-8 with TRBJ2-3, with 9 bases lining up with TRBD1. The sequence was collected from a woman aged 55-69 years who had recovered from COVID-19. Sequenced input: peripheral blood. The CDR3 spells CASSPLWGQGADTQYF. The CDR3 region has the DNA TGTGCCAGCAGCCCCCTGTGGGGACAGGGTGCAGATACGCAGTATTTT. Together with reference TRBV7-8 and TRBJ2-3, the CDR3 gives the full variable domain: GAGVSQSPRYKVAKRGQDVALRCDPISGHVSLFWYQQALGQGPEFLTYFQNEAQLDKSGLPSDRFFAERPEGSVSTLKIQRTQQEDSAVYLCASSPLWGQGADTQYFGPGTRLTVL.